What follows are 28 T cell receptor beta chains derived from one specimen sequenced in a study of shared clonotypes between healthy human individuals. The data were produced by immunoSEQ multiplex PCR, yet TCRdb's version contains in-frame clones alone and is incomplete. In the table there are approximately 2.1 million clones, roughly 93% of which are singletons. Material: naive CD4+ T cells from PBMCs. Indicated subset: CD45RA+ positively selected. The receptors were sampled from a man younger than 35 in good health. Some clones in this sample may be carry-over from other donors' samples.

The rearrangement joins TRBV28 to TRBJ1-3; D remains unclear. Germline assignment: CDR1 MDHEN and CDR2 SYDVKM. Trimming left V 3 bases short and J 0 bases short, with 12 bases between. This CDR3 has 16 residues. In nucleotides, the CDR3 is TGTGCCAGCAGTTTGCCTACAGCAAACTCTGGAAACACCATATATTTT. It is translated as CASSLPTANSGNTIYF.

For the CDR3, the DNA is TGTGCCAGCAGCTCGGAACCGGATTTGCCCCAGCATTTT. It specifies CASSSEPDLPQHF. The chain is built from TRBV7-2 and TRBJ1-5; no reliable D call. The V gene's germline CDR1 is SGHTA and CDR2 FQGNSA. The CDR3 has 13 residues. The germline V and J ends were trimmed by 4 bases and 9 bases, with 13 bases remaining between them.

V is TRBV19 and J is TRBJ2-2; 8 bases align to TRBD2. There are 16 residues in the CDR3. The V gene's germline CDR1 is LNHDA and CDR2 SQIVND (reference sequence). J was trimmed by 5 bases and V by 3 bases; bases with no gene match: 8. The CDR3 sequence: CASSIWAGGGTGELFF. The CDR3 bases are TGTGCCAGTAGTATTTGGGCGGGAGGAGGTACCGGGGAGCTGTTTTTT.

This clone was counted once. The chain has TRBV21-1 and TRBJ2-7; the table names TRBD1, a call not compared with the DNA. TRBV21-1 is an annotated pseudogene. The CDR3 has 16 residues. The chain's CDR3 is CASGSYLRQDHDEQYF. The CDR3 bases are TGTGCCAGCGGATCGTACTTAAGACAGGATCATGACGAGCAGTACTTC.

The J gene is TRBJ2-3, the V gene TRBV4-3; 9 bases map to TRBD2. Germline CDR1 reads LGHNA; CDR2 reads YSLEER. The CDR3 runs to 17 residues. After removal of 2 bases from V and 4 bases from J, the junction contained 10 bases not matched to a gene. The CDR3 DNA sequence: TGCGCCAGCAGCCAACCACCCATAGCGGGAGCGGCAGATACGCAGTATTTT. This codes for CASSQPPIAGAADTQYF.

This clone was picked up one time. CDR3 in amino acids: CASSKRTGADFNEQFF. In nucleotides, the CDR3 is TGTGCCAGCAGTAAACGGACAGGGGCCGACTTCAATGAGCAGTTCTTC. V and J are TRBV6-4 and TRBJ2-1; 9 bases match TRBD1. J lost 6 bases, V lost 5 bases, and 11 bases had no gene match. CDR1 and CDR2 from the germline V gene are MRHNA and SNTAGT. The CDR3 runs 16 residues.

V is TRBV6-5 and J is TRBJ1-4, with a possible D match to TRBD1 (5 bases). There are 14 residues in the CDR3. Trimming removed 6 bases from V and 7 bases from J, with 15 bases in between. The germline gives CDR1 MNHEY, CDR2 SVGAGI. The CDR3 coding sequence is TGTGCCAGCAGCTCCGGGACGAGAGCTGAAAAACTGTTTTTT. It yields the protein CASSSGTRAEKLFF.

For this clone: This same CDR3 is encoded by further DNA sequences in the sample. J is TRBJ2-3 and V is TRBV7-2, with D perhaps matching TRBD1 or TRBD2 (5 bases each). V shed 1 base and J shed 1 base, with 9 bases lying between them. The CDR3 runs 15 residues. Per germline, CDR1 SGHTA and CDR2 FQGNSA. CDR3 residues: CASSLGLGGTDTQYF. The CDR3 DNA reads TGTGCCAGCAGCTTAGGACTGGGGGGCACAGATACGCAGTATTTT.

The chain couples TRBV28 to TRBJ1-1; D is undetermined. The germline CDR1 and CDR2 sequences are MDHEN and SYDVKM. This CDR3 has 15 amino acids. V lost 5 bases and J 0 bases, leaving 13 bases between the germline ends. The CDR3 DNA follows: TGTGCCAGCAGTGCCCCTCAGCCTCTGAACACTGAAGCTTTCTTT. It yields the protein CASSAPQPLNTEAFF.

This rearrangement joins TRBV7-3 to TRBJ2-5, with TRBD2 matching 8 bases. The CDR3 is 15 residues long. The V segment lost 2 bases and the J segment 5 bases; nucleotides outside the gene matches: 7. Germline CDR1 and CDR2: SGHTA and FQGTGA. This chain's CDR3 is CASSLGLAGSETQYF. In DNA form, the CDR3 reads TGTGCCAGCAGCTTAGGGTTAGCGGGATCTGAGACCCAGTACTTC.

The chain employs TRBV19 and TRBJ1-5; no definite D call. V was cut by 3 bases and J by 3 bases, with 12 bases left in between. Germline loops: CDR1 LNHDA, CDR2 SQIVND (reference sequence). There are 15 residues in the CDR3. CDR3 amino acids: CASSIAGGNNQPQHF. As DNA, the CDR3 is TGTGCCAGTAGTATCGCAGGAGGGAACAATCAGCCCCAGCATTTT.

V and J are TRBV5-4 and TRBJ2-1; 11 nucleotides align to TRBD2. Germline assignment: CDR1 SGHNT and CDR2 YYREEE (reference sequence). With V trimmed by 0 bases and J by 9 bases, 5 bases remained unmatched. The CDR3 spans 15 residues. The CDR3 DNA reads TGTGCCAGCAGCTTGGTAGCGGGAGGGCCTTTTGAGCAGTTCTTC. This encodes CASSLVAGGPFEQFF.

Concerning this clone itself: Other nucleotide sequences from this sample produce the same CDR3. This chain links TRBV7-3 with TRBJ2-5; D might be TRBD1 (6 bases). Trimming shortened V by 5 bases and J by 5 bases, and 12 bases separated the two germline ends. The CDR3 covers 13 residues. Germline lookup yields CDR1 SGHTA and CDR2 FQGTGA. The CDR3 coding sequence is TGTGCCAGCAGCCCGGGGCAGGGGGAGACCCAGTACTTC. Its protein is CASSPGQGETQYF.

The chain employs TRBV28 and TRBJ1-4; 12 bases match TRBD1. The germline gives CDR1 MDHEN, CDR2 SYDVKM. The CDR3 runs 15 residues. The V segment lost 6 bases and the J segment 8 bases; nucleotides outside the gene matches: 7. The DNA of the CDR3 is TGTGCCAGCAGCACAACCGGGACAGGGGGCGAAAAACTGTTTTTT. Encoded protein: CASSTTGTGGEKLFF.

This chain joins TRBV5-6 and TRBJ2-1; D not resolved. Germline V gives CDR1 SGHDT, CDR2 YYEEEE. The germline V and J ends were trimmed by 0 bases and 0 bases, with 13 bases remaining between them. The CDR3 has 17 amino acids. In DNA form, the CDR3 reads TGTGCCAGCAGCTTGGTTCTATCCCATAGCTCCTACAATGAGCAGTTCTTC. This translates into CASSLVLSHSSYNEQFF.

The rearrangement joins TRBV5-1 to TRBJ2-3; TRBD2 is a possible D gene (6 bases). Looked up from germline, CDR1 is SGHRS and CDR2 is YFSETQ. The CDR3 totals 15 residues. V lost 4 bases and J lost 1, with 13 bases in between. CDR3 in amino acids: CASSPLGEGTDTQYF. CDR3 bases: TGCGCCAGCAGCCCCTTAGGGGAGGGCACAGATACGCAGTATTTT.

The chain couples TRBV28 to TRBJ2-7, with D perhaps TRBD1 (6 bases). V gave up 6 bases and J gave up 4 bases, with 13 bases separating them. CDR3 length equals 13 residues. Germline CDR1 and CDR2: MDHEN and SYDVKM. CDR3 amino acids: CASSQQGLYEQYF. The CDR3, as DNA: TGTGCCAGCAGCCAACAGGGTTTGTACGAGCAGTACTTC.

The chain recombines TRBV4-1 with TRBJ2-7, with D possibly TRBD2 on 6 matching bases. The V gene lost 1 base and the J gene lost 2 bases, with 15 bases spanning the gap. The length of the CDR3 is 16 residues. CDR1 MGHRA and CDR2 YSYEKL come from the germline V gene. The CDR3 is CASSQAYREPPYEQYF. CDR3 DNA sequence: TGCGCCAGCAGCCAAGCTTATCGGGAGCCGCCCTACGAGCAGTACTTC.

The chain joins TRBV7-2 to TRBJ2-7, with D perhaps TRBD1 (6 bases). The V end was cut by 5 bases, the J end by 6 bases, with 14 bases between. CDR3 length equals 13 residues. From germline, CDR1 is SGHTA and CDR2 FQGNSA. The CDR3 DNA follows: TGTGCCAGCAGCAAAAGGACAGATTCCGAGCAGTACTTC. This encodes CASSKRTDSEQYF. The full variable domain, its missing parts supplied by reference TRBV7-2 and TRBJ2-7, is GAGVSQSPSNKVTEKGKDVELRCDPISGHTALYWYRQSLGQGLEFLIYFQGNSAPDKSGLPSDRFSAERTGGSVSTLTIQRTQQEDSAVYLCASSKRTDSEQYFGPGTRLTVT.

The chain combines TRBV7-2 with TRBJ2-7; 7 bases agree with TRBD1. Trimming cost V 2 bases and J 4 bases; bases outside gene matches: 8. This CDR3 has 15 amino acids. Germline V CDR1 and CDR2: SGHTA, FQGNSA. The CDR3 region is CASSLMGQQFYEQYF. The CDR3 coding sequence is TGTGCCAGCAGCTTAATGGGACAGCAATTTTACGAGCAGTACTTC.

The chain joins TRBV7-6 to TRBJ1-5; 10 bases map to TRBD1. The CDR3 has 15 residues. V was clipped by 5 bases and J by 5 bases; unmatched bases: 6. Germline CDR1 is SGHVS and CDR2 is FNYEAQ. In DNA, the CDR3 is TGTGCCAGCAGCCAGGGGACAGGGGAGGATCAGCCCCAGCATTTT. This codes for CASSQGTGEDQPQHF.

The chain carries TRBV5-1 and TRBJ2-1; no clear D. Trimming removed 0 bases from V and 5 bases from J, with 21 bases in between. Germline V gene sequence: CDR1 SGHRS, CDR2 YFSETQ. The CDR3 is made up of 18 amino acids. CDR3 coding DNA: TGCGCCAGCAGCTTGGCCGAAGGCGTTCCTAGAGGTCACAATGAGCAGTTCTTC. Translated: CASSLAEGVPRGHNEQFF.

The chain couples TRBV28 to TRBJ2-7; 15 bases agree with TRBD2. CDR1 MDHEN and CDR2 SYDVKM come from the germline V gene. J lost 0 bases, V lost 8 bases, and 2 bases had no gene match. The CDR3 is made up of 15 amino acids. CDR3 coding DNA: TGTGCCAGCGGGACTAGCGGGAGGATCTCCTACGAGCAGTACTTC. Translated, it gives CASGTSGRISYEQYF.

The chain uses TRBV4-2 and TRBJ2-5; 10 nucleotides align to TRBD2. Germline CDR1 reads LGHNA; CDR2 reads YNFKEQ. The J segment lost 1 base and the V segment lost 1 base, leaving 12 bases of the junction unmatched. The CDR3 runs 19 residues. CDR3 in DNA: TGTGCCAGCAGCCAAGGTGTCTCTAGCGGGGGAGGGGGCCAAGAGACCCAGTACTTC. This translates into CASSQGVSSGGGGQETQYF.

The rearrangement links TRBV7-9 to TRBJ1-2, with a tentative D call TRBD1 (5 bases). Looked up from germline, CDR1 is SEHNR and CDR2 is FQNEAQ (reference sequence). This CDR3 is built from 17 residues. V was clipped by 1 base and J by 3 bases, with 18 bases between them. The CDR3 protein is CASSLGVGGISHYGYTF. The CDR3 bases are TGTGCCAGCAGCTTAGGGGTCGGGGGAATAAGCCACTATGGCTACACCTTC.

This clone was counted once. V usage is TRBV6-1 and J usage is TRBJ2-1, with D perhaps matching TRBD1 or TRBD2 (6 bases each). The CDR3 is 12 residues long. Trimming removed 3 bases from V and 15 bases from J, with 15 bases in between. The germline V gene has CDR1 MNHNS and CDR2 SASEGT. This CDR3 reads CASSDWGARRFF. In DNA, the CDR3 is TGTGCCAGCAGTGACTGGGGGGCTCGGAGGTTCTTC.

The V and J genes are TRBV27 and TRBJ2-2; maybe TRBD1 (5 bases). V was trimmed by 2 bases and J by 4 bases, leaving 11 bases between them. The length of the CDR3 is 15 residues. Germline V gene data show CDR1 as MNHEY and CDR2 as SMNVEV (reference sequence). The CDR3 region is CASSLSDRSTGELFF. In DNA, the CDR3 is TGTGCCAGCAGTTTAAGTGACAGATCCACCGGGGAGCTGTTTTTT.

This chain uses TRBV28 with TRBJ1-2, with D possibly matching TRBD1 (5 bases). From germline, CDR1 is MDHEN and CDR2 SYDVKM. CDR3 length: 16 residues. V was clipped by 1 base and J by 2 bases, with 14 bases between them. The CDR3 DNA reads TGTGCCAGCAGTTTATTGATCAATGCAGGGAACTATGGCTACACCTTC. Its protein is CASSLLINAGNYGYTF.